This T cell receptor beta chain was retrieved from a study of cytomegalovirus exposure and HLA in healthy donors. Study-wide results and caveats: Later genetic work tied a missense DCLRE1C variant to beta-chain V and J trimming. A later analysis associated 15,000 or so TCR beta sequences with HLA alleles at a 0.05 false discovery rate.

The V and J ends lost 2 bases and 6 bases respectively, with 13 bases between them. The CDR3 has 15 residues. Germline CDR1 MDHEN, CDR2 SYDVKM. Points on this clone: Its antigen remains unidentified.

Primers: 60 Vbeta forward and 13 Jbeta reverse. Profiling relied on immunoSEQ multiplex PCR, and the TCRdb table lists in-frame clones only, not all of them. The sample holds tens of thousands of clones, 82% seen once. The material sequenced was PBMCs. V usage is TRBV28 and J usage is TRBJ2-2; perhaps TRBD2 as D (7 bases). The sequence was obtained from a woman between 18 and 29 years old in good health and CMV-seropositive. The CDR3: CASSLGGGLAGELFF. The CDR3 bases are TGTGCCAGCAGTTTAGGGGGGGGGCTGGCCGGGGAGCTGTTTTTT.